This T cell receptor (beta chain) was sequenced during a study of post-analysis software for immune sequencing data. Across the whole study: Courses of disease covered relapsing-remitting, secondary progressive and progressive-relapsing multiple sclerosis.

Study results and caveats: Controls significantly exceeded multiple sclerosis patients in normalized Chao1 diversity. Comparison of patients with controls showed five TRBV segments more frequent in patients, TRBV5-6, TRBV5-1 and TRBV20-1 among them. Samples from a shared batch, those prepared together, strongly co-clustered by F measure.

The authors incorporated unique molecular identifiers into the TCR beta cDNA libraries. With roughly 1 to 11 million T cells as the source, roughly 0.5 million cDNA molecules resulted. TCRdb recomputed calls from the PCR reads with MiXCR, one row per CDR3 protein. The sample holds under 900,000 distinct CDR3 sequences, roughly half seen once. The V gene lost 0 bases and the J gene lost 5 bases, with 12 bases spanning the gap. The CDR3 runs 14 residues. The germline V gene encodes CDR1 SGDLS and CDR2 YYNGEE. As to this clonotype: What it binds is unknown.

What was sequenced was blood. The chain has TRBV9 and TRBJ2-7; D possibly corresponds to TRBD1 (5 bases). This TCR derives from a girl between 5 and 17 years old with multiple sclerosis. The CDR3 protein is CASSVGGRDHEQYF. The CDR3 DNA reads as TGTGCCAGCAGCGTAGGGGGCAGGGATCACGAGCAGTACTTC.